This record concerns one TCR beta chain sequence. Original handling: It was from reference gene primer amplification that nucleated cell counts were estimated. Profiling relied on immunoSEQ multiplex PCR, and the TCRdb table lists in-frame clones only, not all of them. For V, J and clone size, that table is used; D and trimming come from the DNA. The sample contains about 190,000 clones, around 83% of which appear only once. The sample comes from a study of blood T cell repertoires in COVID-19. J lost 9 bases, V lost 6 bases, and 9 bases had no gene match. Germline V lookup: CDR1 LNHDA, CDR2 SQIVND (reference sequence). The CDR3 length is 15 residues.

The gene calls are TRBV19 and TRBJ1-6; 9 bases map to TRBD1. Material for sequencing was PBMCs or T cells enriched from blood (not recorded which). The origin of this receptor is a woman aged 40-49 years in a cohort exposed to, infected with or recovered from COVID-19 (not recorded which). The CDR3 protein is CASSKIRDRVSPLHF. Written as DNA, the CDR3 is TGTGCCAGTAGCAAGATCCGGGACAGGGTTTCACCCCTCCACTTT.